The subject of this entry is one TCR beta chain. Antigen specificity is unknown. Some clones are missing from TCRdb's copy, which holds only in-frame ones; the method was immunoSEQ multiplex PCR. The sample holds around 250,000 clones; roughly 89% are singletons and the top ten take roughly 0.4%. The sample comes from a study of cytomegalovirus exposure and HLA in healthy donors. Broader study findings: Altogether, around 160 TCR beta chains were recorded as cytomegalovirus-associated.

Donors came from a validation cohort of approximately 110 subjects, distinct from the first 666-subject cohort. Germline CDR1 reads LNHDA; CDR2 reads SQIVND (reference sequence). The V gene lost 3 bases and the J gene lost 3 bases, with 17 bases spanning the gap. The CDR3 is made up of 17 amino acids. Sequencing was performed on PBMCs. This TCR came from a woman in her late teens or twenties in good health and CMV-seronegative. The genes are TRBV19 and TRBJ2-2; D possibly corresponds to TRBD1 (5 bases). Written as DNA, the CDR3 is TGTGCCAGTAGTATTTTATTCGGTCAGGGCGACACCGGGGAGCTGTTTTTT. Translating gives CASSILFGQGDTGELFF. Using reference TRBV19 and TRBJ2-2 for the parts outside the CDR3, the full variable domain is DGGITQSPKYLFRKEGQNVTLSCEQNLNHDAMYWYRQDPGQGLRLIYYSQIVNDFQKGDIAEGYSVSREKKESFPLTVTSAQKNPTAFYLCASSILFGQGDTGELFFGEGSRLTVL.